This TCR beta chain was retrieved from a study of early T cells in non-severe SARS-CoV-2 infection. Overall study context: Sequenced material consisted of bulk RNA (from unsorted whole blood), and chains were unpaired. General study results and limits: Private and CD4 specificities were missed by VDJdb matching, which favored anti-spike CD8 responses.

Attachment of unique molecular identifiers was made to individual cDNA molecules. Via MiXCR, TCRdb re-called the 5' RACE reads, giving one row per CDR3 protein. The repertoire has over 35,000 distinct CDR3 sequences, roughly 6% of them found once; the top ten carry more than 7.5%. Remarks on this clonotype: The target antigen is unknown.

V shed 3 bases and J shed 1 base, with 14 bases lying between them. The CDR3 runs to 16 residues. CDR1 and CDR2 (germline): SGHTA, FQGNSA. The chain combines TRBV7-2 with TRBJ2-3, with a tentative D call TRBD2 (6 bases). The source was whole blood, collected at baseline. The TCR sequence derives from an adult who was a healthcare worker with PCR-confirmed SARS-CoV-2 infection or an uninfected control (not recorded which). The CDR3 DNA reads TGTGCCAGCAGCTTCGCGCGGGGACGGGGCACAGATACGCAGTATTTT. Translating it yields CASSFARGRGTDTQYF.